The 5 T cell receptor beta chains given below trace back to one sample, sequenced in a study of blood T cell repertoires in COVID-19. Measured with immunoSEQ multiplex PCR; TCRdb has only the in-frame clones, and not every one. The data contain tens of thousands of clones, around 82% of them seen just once; the ten biggest clones take up over 25%. The sample consisted of peripheral blood. The receptors stem from a human donor in a cohort sampled during active COVID-19.

The chain employs TRBV5-4 and TRBJ1-1; TRBD1 is a possible D gene (6 bases). Germline V CDR1 and CDR2: SGHNT, YYREEE (reference sequence). V was shortened by 4 bases and J by 1 base, with 20 bases between the two germline ends. The CDR3 runs 17 residues. The CDR3 loop reads CASSPSSPYRANTEAFF. CDR3 in DNA: TGTGCCAGCAGCCCATCCTCACCGTACAGGGCGAACACTGAAGCTTTCTTT.

The chain has TRBV7-6 and TRBJ2-1, with D possibly being TRBD1 (5 bases). The V end was cut by 4 bases, the J end by 4 bases, with 20 bases between. The CDR3 extends over 17 amino acids. The V gene's germline CDR1 is SGHVS and CDR2 FNYEAQ. The CDR3 loop is CASSSVAPGNLYNEQFF. CDR3 bases: TGTGCCAGCAGCTCGGTAGCCCCAGGGAACCTGTACAATGAGCAGTTCTTC.

This clone has a handful of counts. The rearrangement uses TRBV7-3 and TRBJ2-2; 8 bases line up with TRBD2. Germline lookup yields CDR1 SGHTA and CDR2 FQGTGA. With V trimmed by 1 base and J by 3 bases, 4 bases remained unmatched. This CDR3 is built from 16 residues. CDR3 sequence: CASSLMVTSDTGELFF. CDR3 DNA sequence: TGTGCCAGCAGCTTAATGGTGACTAGCGACACCGGGGAGCTGTTTTTT.

The J gene is TRBJ2-5, the V gene TRBV28, with a tentative D call TRBD2 (5 bases). Trimming stripped 6 bases from V and 1 base from J, with 9 bases between. Germline CDR1 is MDHEN and CDR2 is SYDVKM. The CDR3 has 13 amino acids. The CDR3, as DNA: TGTGCCAGCAGGGCGGGCCCCCAAGAGACCCAGTACTTC. Its translation: CASRAGPQETQYF.

The rearrangement links TRBV24-1 to TRBJ1-1; tentatively, D is TRBD1 (6 bases). CDR3 length: 13 amino acids. Germline V gene sequence: CDR1 KGHDR, CDR2 SFDVKD. Trimming took off 5 bases at V and 7 bases at J, with 13 bases between the two ends. The CDR3 region is CATSGDMLGEAFF. The CDR3 nucleotides read TGTGCCACCAGTGGGGACATGCTTGGTGAAGCTTTCTTT.